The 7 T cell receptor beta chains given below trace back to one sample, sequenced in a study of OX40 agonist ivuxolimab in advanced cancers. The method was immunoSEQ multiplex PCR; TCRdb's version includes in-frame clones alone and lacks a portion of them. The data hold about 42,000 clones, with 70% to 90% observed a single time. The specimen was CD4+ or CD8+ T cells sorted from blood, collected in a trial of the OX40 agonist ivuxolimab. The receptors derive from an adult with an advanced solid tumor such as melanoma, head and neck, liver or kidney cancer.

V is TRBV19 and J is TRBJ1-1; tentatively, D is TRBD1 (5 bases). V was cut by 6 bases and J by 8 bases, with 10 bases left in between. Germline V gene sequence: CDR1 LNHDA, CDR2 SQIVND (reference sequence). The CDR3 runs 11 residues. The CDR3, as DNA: TGTGCCAGTAGCCTCGGGGCGGAAGCTTTCTTT. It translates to CASSLGAEAFF.

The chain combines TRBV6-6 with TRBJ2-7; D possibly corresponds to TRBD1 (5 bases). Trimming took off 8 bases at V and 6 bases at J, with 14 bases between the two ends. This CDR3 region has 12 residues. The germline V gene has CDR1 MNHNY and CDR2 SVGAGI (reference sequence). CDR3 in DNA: TGTGCCAGCGGACAACATTCGGGCGAGCAGTACTTC. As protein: CASGQHSGEQYF.

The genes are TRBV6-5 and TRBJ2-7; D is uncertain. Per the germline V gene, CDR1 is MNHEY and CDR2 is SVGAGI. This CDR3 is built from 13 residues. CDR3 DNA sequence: TGTGCCAGCAGTTACTCGGAGATTGACGAGCGGTACGTC. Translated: CASSYSEIDERYV.

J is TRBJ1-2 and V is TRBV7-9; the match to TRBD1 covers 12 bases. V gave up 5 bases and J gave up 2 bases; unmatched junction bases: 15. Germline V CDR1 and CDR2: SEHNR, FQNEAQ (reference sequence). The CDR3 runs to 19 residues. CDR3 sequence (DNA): TGTGCCAGCAGCCACAGTTATCCCGGGACAGGGGGCTCAAACTATGGCTACACCTTC. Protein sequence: CASSHSYPGTGGSNYGYTF.

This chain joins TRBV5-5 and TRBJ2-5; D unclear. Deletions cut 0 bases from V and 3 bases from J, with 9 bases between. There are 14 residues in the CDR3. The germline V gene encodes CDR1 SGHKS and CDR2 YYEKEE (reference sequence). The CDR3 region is CASSLVDGKETQYF. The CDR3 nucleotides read TGTGCCAGCAGCTTGGTAGATGGAAAAGAGACCCAGTACTTC.

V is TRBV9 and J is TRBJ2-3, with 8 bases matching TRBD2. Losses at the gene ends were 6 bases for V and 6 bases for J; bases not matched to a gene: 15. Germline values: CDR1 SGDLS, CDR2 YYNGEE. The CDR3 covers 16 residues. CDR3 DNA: TGTGCCAGCACTTCAGGCGGGAGGCGAGGTTTGGATACGCAGTATTTT. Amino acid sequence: CASTSGGRRGLDTQYF.

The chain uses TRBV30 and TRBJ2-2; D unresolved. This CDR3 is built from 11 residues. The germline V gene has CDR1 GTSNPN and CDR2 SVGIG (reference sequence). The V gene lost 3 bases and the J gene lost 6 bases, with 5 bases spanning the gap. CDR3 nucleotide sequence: TGTGCCTGGAGCCCCGCCGGGGAGCTGTTTTTT. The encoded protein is CAWSPAGELFF.